This T cell receptor (beta chain) emerged from a study of blood T cell repertoires in COVID-19. Study information: Sites in the United States, Italy and Spain provided acute and convalescent COVID-19 samples. From T cells, B-cell-depleted T cells, or PBMCs came the material, which was cDNA or gDNA.

The V gene lost 4 bases and the J gene lost 4 bases, with 4 bases spanning the gap. The germline gives CDR1 WSHSY, CDR2 SAAADI. The CDR3 covers 11 residues. This clone has only a few counts. As originally analysed: How many nucleated cells were present was estimated from reference gene primer amplification. Assay used: immunoSEQ multiplex PCR; TCRdb lists only in-frame clones, some missing. V, J and clone size are taken as reported in that table, and D and trimming were inferred from the DNA itself. In the table there are 440,000 or so clones, approximately 90% of which are singletons. Source material: peripheral blood. The sequence derives from a woman in her forties with COVID-19, enrolled during active disease. This sequence joins TRBV10-2 and TRBJ1-2; D is ambiguous. In DNA form, the CDR3 reads TGCGCCAGCAGTGCCAGCTATGGCTACACCTTC. It translates to CASSASYGYTF.